The subject of this entry is one T cell receptor (beta chain). This clonotype was detected a few times. The antigen it binds to is not known. Per-base qualities were not stored, and no clone one base away is much larger. Receptors were amplified or captured by 5' RACE. The data were produced on a NextSeq 500. To allow correction of PCR and sequencing errors, the TCR library protocol tagged every TCR cDNA molecule with a unique molecular identifier. The authors' analysis ran thus. Decombinator tools were used for TCR identification, UMI-based error correction and CDR3 extraction. TCRs above a frequency of 2 per 1,000, corresponding to the top 1% of the tumor frequency distribution, were defined as expanded. Expanded tumor TCRs statistically deemed absent (corrected P<0.05) from at least one tumor region were classed as regional, and all other expanded tumor TCRs were classed as ubiquitous. Each repertoire was subsampled 100 times to 5,000 TCRs, after which Renyi diversity was computed with the R vegan package. To build CDR3 similarity networks, amino acid triplet string-kernel similarity was used, and CDR3s were connected when their pairwise similarity was above 0.82. The public reads were reprocessed in TCRdb via fastp at Q25 and MiXCR, keeping in-frame beta chains. Every distinct CDR3 protein forms one entry, paired with its most common genes and DNA. The V and J calls were not made by the authors but by TCRdb's processing. The sample data list about 2,600 distinct CDR3 sequences, and approximately 8% of these were observed just once. In total, the top ten clones hold about 25% of the sample.

This entry belongs to a study of spatial heterogeneity in lung cancer (dated by TCRdb to the late 2010s). General notes on the study: Beta-chain transcripts were consistently detected in greater numbers than alpha-chain transcripts, which likely reflected higher beta-chain transcript abundance. In tumor regions, TCR transcript counts showed a strong correlation with a T cell transcriptional module score derived from matched bulk RNA-seq. In the raw uncorrected reads, each unique combination of TCR and UMI appeared on average more than ten times. In non-small cell lung cancer, the study quantitatively compared TCR alpha and beta repertoires across several tumor regions, matched nontumor lung, and blood. Nonsynonymous mutation counts, determined by whole-exome sequencing of tumor tissue, were related to features of the TCR repertoire. Both alpha and beta chains were TCR-sequenced in samples taken at surgery, namely 220 tumor regions, 61 to 65 matched nontumor lung samples and 45 to 60 PBMC samples.

Points the paper makes about the study in general: The tumor nonsynonymous mutation count correlated with the number of expanded intratumoral alpha and beta TCRs. Counts of ubiquitous and regional expanded TCRs were found to correlate with counts of ubiquitous and regional nonsynonymous mutations, respectively. Additional single-cell paired TCR alpha and beta sequencing was considered necessary to confirm, at a functional level, the hypothesis that regional TCRs recognize regional mutations. TCR-seq coverage of tumor T cells was estimated to be only about 6.7% for alpha chains and more than 11% for beta chains.

The sample's time point label, in plain terms: sample taken at primary tumor resection. The donors were about 65 patients from the lung TRACERx cohort who had early-stage, untreated non-small cell lung cancer. For TCR sequencing, whole RNA was extracted from tumor and nontumor lung tissue, or from cryopreserved PBMC samples, and no cell sorting was done. A patient was chosen for TCR sequencing only when enough RNA was available from at least two tumor regions. Before selection, tumor and adjacent nontumor lung specimens were reviewed by a lung pathologist. The CDR3 runs 17 residues from the cysteine to the phenylalanine. Only the CDR3 DNA is retained, 51 bases long and in frame from the first base. As encoded in the germline V gene, CDR1 is SQVTM while CDR2 is ANQGSEA. Compared with germline, V lacks 3 bases and J lacks 4 bases; bases without a gene match: 12.

The receptor was derived from a male donor with early-stage non-small cell lung cancer. Recombination linked TRBV29-1 to TRBJ2-5, and 12 junction bases match TRBD2. The sequenced sample was lung tumor tissue, obtained at surgery. The nucleotide sequence reads TGCAGCGTTGATGGTCTAGCGGGAGGGCCAGGAGGAGAGACCCAGTACTTC. Translation gives CSVDGLAGGPGGETQYF.